The rows below give T cell receptor beta chains drawn from one sample of a study of early T cells in non-severe SARS-CoV-2 infection. TCRdb independently ran MiXCR on the 5' RACE reads; one entry per CDR3 protein. The sample holds approximately 77,000 distinct CDR3 sequences; less than 15% are singletons and the top ten take 15% to 18%. The sample consisted of whole blood, taken at baseline. The receptors originated from an adult who was a healthcare worker with PCR-confirmed SARS-CoV-2 infection or an uninfected control (not recorded which). The donor label of this sample is uncertain. Each CDR3 is given with its conserved first and last residue. A D gene is named only where the DNA matches it firmly. For some rows the clone size is stated as once, few or many, or as a class when expanded; others skip it.

clone size: .; V gene: TRBV10-3; D gene: .; J gene: TRBJ2-1; CDR3 protein: CAISSRDDGNEQFF; CDR3 DNA: TGTGCCATCAGTTCCCGGGACGACGGCAATGAGCAGTTCTTC
clone size: .; V gene: TRBV29-1; D gene: TRBD1; J gene: TRBJ1-2; CDR3 protein: CSGLQDRGIDYGYTF; CDR3 DNA: TGCAGCGGACTACAGGACAGGGGAATTGACTATGGCTACACCTTC
clone size: many; V gene: TRBV7-6; D gene: TRBD2; J gene: TRBJ2-1; CDR3 protein: CASSVRTSGYNEQFF; CDR3 DNA: TGTGCCAGCAGCGTACGGACTAGCGGATACAATGAGCAGTTCTTC
clone size: many; V gene: TRBV6-6; D gene: TRBD2; J gene: TRBJ2-3; CDR3 protein: CASSPGLAYGTDTQYF; CDR3 DNA: TGTGCCAGCAGCCCGGGACTAGCGTACGGCACAGATACGCAGTATTTT
clone size: few; V gene: TRBV5-4; D gene: .; J gene: TRBJ1-1; CDR3 protein: CASSLAGDRITEAFF; CDR3 DNA: TGTGCCAGCAGCTTGGCAGGGGATCGGATCACTGAAGCTTTCTTT
clone size: few; V gene: TRBV7-2; D gene: .; J gene: TRBJ2-5; CDR3 protein: CASSRGTSPTQYF; CDR3 DNA: TGTGCCAGCAGCCGGGGCACTTCCCCGACCCAGTACTTC
clone size: few; V gene: TRBV9; D gene: .; J gene: TRBJ1-1; CDR3 protein: CASSPSGGGGEAFF; CDR3 DNA: TGTGCCAGCAGCCCCTCAGGCGGAGGAGGTGAAGCTTTCTTT
clone size: few; V gene: TRBV20-1; D gene: .; J gene: TRBJ1-1; CDR3 protein: CSARRAADFF; CDR3 DNA: TGCAGTGCTAGGAGGGCCGCCGATTTCTTT
clone size: few; V gene: TRBV6-2/TRBV6-3; D gene: .; J gene: TRBJ1-6; CDR3 protein: CAAGSTVLTSPLHF; CDR3 DNA: TGTGCCGCCGGGTCTACGGTCCTCACTTCACCCCTCCACTTT
clone size: few; V gene: TRBV7-8; D gene: .; J gene: TRBJ1-2; CDR3 protein: CASSLWRGTNYGYTF; CDR3 DNA: TGTGCCAGCAGCTTATGGCGGGGGACCAACTATGGCTACACCTTC
clone size: many; V gene: TRBV7-9; D gene: .; J gene: TRBJ1-2; CDR3 protein: CASSRTGNYGYTF; CDR3 DNA: TGTGCCAGCAGCCGCACAGGCAACTATGGCTACACCTTC
clone size: .; V gene: TRBV5-1; D gene: .; J gene: TRBJ2-7; CDR3 protein: CASSSTPGQMLAYEQYF; CDR3 DNA: TGCGCCAGCAGCTCCACACCCGGCCAAATGCTGGCCTACGAGCAGTACTTC